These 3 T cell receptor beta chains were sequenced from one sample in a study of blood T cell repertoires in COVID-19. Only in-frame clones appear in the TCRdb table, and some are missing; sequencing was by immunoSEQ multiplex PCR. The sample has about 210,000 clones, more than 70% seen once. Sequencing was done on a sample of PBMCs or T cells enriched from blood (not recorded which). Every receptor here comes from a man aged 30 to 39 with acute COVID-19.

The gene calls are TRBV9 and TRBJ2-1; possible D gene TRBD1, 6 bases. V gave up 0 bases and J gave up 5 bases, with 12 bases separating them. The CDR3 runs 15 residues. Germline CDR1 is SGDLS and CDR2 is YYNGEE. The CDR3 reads CASSVGRRGDNEQFF. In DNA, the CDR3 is TGTGCCAGCAGCGTAGGGCGCAGGGGAGACAATGAGCAGTTCTTC.

CDR3 sequence: CASSFTLAGLDTQYF. The CDR3 DNA reads TGTGCCAGCAGCTTTACACTAGCGGGACTAGATACGCAGTATTTT. The chain has TRBV13 and TRBJ2-3; 10 nucleotides align to TRBD2. The CDR3 extends over 15 amino acids. Germline trimming cut 3 bases from V and 5 bases from J; bases unmatched to any gene: 5. Germline CDR1 and CDR2: PRHDT and FYEKMQ (reference sequence).

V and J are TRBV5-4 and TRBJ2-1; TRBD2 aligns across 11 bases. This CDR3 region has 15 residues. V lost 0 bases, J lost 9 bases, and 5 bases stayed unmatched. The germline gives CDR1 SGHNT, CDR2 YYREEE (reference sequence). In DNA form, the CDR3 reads TGTGCCAGCAGCTTGGCGATAGCGGGGGGGAGTGAGCAGTTCTTC. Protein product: CASSLAIAGGSEQFF.